These 20 T cell receptor beta chains were all obtained from the same sample, sequenced in a study of T cells in Graves' hyperthyroidism and ophthalmopathy. Template material for amplifying TCR beta CDR3 regions consisted of RNA transcripts. The primer set for the first-round RT-PCR of the TCR CDR3 was HTBI. TCRdb analysed the multiplex PCR reads with MiXCR anew, one entry per CDR3 protein. The table has roughly 170,000 distinct CDR3 sequences, about 15% seen once. The sequenced material came from blood. These TCRs come from a woman aged 50 to 60 with Graves' hyperthyroidism.

This clonotype was observed at least ten times. V usage is TRBV28 and J usage is TRBJ2-5; possible D gene TRBD1, 6 bases. Germline-derived CDR1 and CDR2 are MDHEN and SYDVKM. V was clipped by 5 bases and J by 1 base, with 23 bases between them. This CDR3 contains 18 residues. CDR3 sequence: CASSTTAAQGFRQETQYF. CDR3 DNA: TGTGCCAGCAGTACCACGGCCGCCCAGGGGTTTCGCCAAGAGACCCAGTACTTC.

Many counts were recorded for this clonotype. The chain carries TRBV2 and TRBJ2-7; 9 bases map to TRBD2. The J segment lost 0 bases and the V segment lost 4 bases, leaving 10 bases of the junction unmatched. The CDR3 totals 17 residues. Germline V gives CDR1 SNHLY, CDR2 FYNNEI. Written as DNA, the CDR3 is TGTGCCAGCAGTGTAGAACTAGCGGGTCCTTTCTCCTACGAGCAGTACTTC. It translates to CASSVELAGPFSYEQYF.

This clonotype was seen ten or more times. The chain links TRBV6-1 to TRBJ2-7; D unclear. V lost 7 bases to trimming and J lost 0 bases, with 7 bases between them. CDR1 is MNHNS, CDR2 SASEGT, per germline. The CDR3 sequence is 12 residues long. The CDR3 nucleotides read TGTGCCAGCATCGACGACTCCTACGAGCAGTACTTC. As protein: CASIDDSYEQYF.

The rearrangement links TRBV4-1 to TRBJ1-1; D is uncertain. Germline loops: CDR1 MGHRA, CDR2 YSYEKL. V lost 6 bases and J lost 3, with 11 bases in between. CDR3 size: 13 residues. This chain's CDR3 is CASSPRLHTEAFF. As DNA, the CDR3 is TGCGCCAGCAGTCCGCGTCTTCACACTGAAGCTTTCTTT.

This clonotype was seen many times. The chain employs TRBV12-3 or TRBV12-4 and TRBJ1-5; the match to TRBD1 covers 7 bases. The CDR3 contains 14 residues. The V and J ends lost 5 bases and 7 bases, in that order; junction bases with no gene match: 8. The DNA of the CDR3 is TGTGCCAGCAGTCTCTACAGGGGTGGACAGCCCCAGCATTTT. It encodes CASSLYRGGQPQHF.

This clonotype was seen ten or more times. The chain is built from TRBV7-9 and TRBJ2-5; either TRBD1 or TRBD2 may supply D (5 bases each). Per the germline V gene, CDR1 is SEHNR and CDR2 is FQNEAQ (reference sequence). With 2 bases removed from V and 2 bases from J, the gap between germline ends came to 15 bases. The CDR3 runs to 16 residues. The CDR3 DNA is TGTGCCAGCAGCTTACGAGGGGTAGACCCTCAAGAGACCCAGTACTTC. This sequence encodes CASSLRGVDPQETQYF.

Concerning this clonotype itself: The junction does not match germline at one end; this may be a read error. The chain couples TRBV9 to TRBJ2-7; no firm D call. This CDR3 comprises 16 residues. Germline CDR1 is SGDLS and CDR2 is YYNGEE. The CDR3 sequence: CASSQGMGGRVYEQYF. The CDR3 nucleotides read TGCGCCAGCAGCCAAGGAATGGGCGGAAGAGTCTACGAGCAGTACTTC.

This clonotype has a count of ten or more. The CDR3 DNA follows: TGCGCCAGCAGCTTGCCGGGACAAAACTATGGCTACACCTTC. Its translation: CASSLPGQNYGYTF. The chain uses TRBV5-1 and TRBJ1-2; D possibly corresponds to TRBD1 (6 bases). CDR1 and CDR2 (germline): SGHRS, YFSETQ. Between the trimmed V and J ends, which lost 1 base and 2 bases, there was a span of 9 bases. The CDR3 runs 14 residues.

The table lists this clonotype with many counts. V usage is TRBV6-2 or TRBV6-3 and J usage is TRBJ1-6; no clear D. CDR3 size: 14 residues. Trimming left V 7 bases short and J 6 bases short, with 13 bases between. The germline CDR1 and CDR2 sequences are MNHEY and SVGEGT. The CDR3 is CASTDPPGNSPLHF. The CDR3 DNA is TGTGCCAGCACCGACCCCCCGGGTAATTCACCCCTCCACTTT.

This clonotype was observed at least ten times. CDR3 sequence: CAIVTGTPSSYEQYF. The CDR3, as DNA: TGTGCCATCGTCACCGGGACTCCTAGCTCCTACGAGCAGTACTTC. V gene TRBV27 combines with J gene TRBJ2-7, with D tentatively TRBD2 (6 bases). With 10 bases removed from V and 0 bases from J, the gap between germline ends came to 19 bases. This CDR3 region has 15 residues. In germline, CDR1 is MNHEY, CDR2 SMNVEV (reference sequence).

This clonotype was counted many times. The CDR3 region is CASSLAGLAGVHEQYF. The DNA for the CDR3 is TGTGCCAGCAGCTTAGCTGGACTAGCGGGGGTTCACGAGCAGTACTTC. This chain joins TRBV11-2 and TRBJ2-7, with 13 nucleotides matching TRBD2. Trimming cost V 1 base and J 5 bases; bases outside gene matches: 5. The CDR3 is made up of 16 amino acids. The V gene's germline CDR1 is SGHAT and CDR2 FQNNGV.

This clonotype was seen repeatedly, ten times or more. The chain couples TRBV6-4 to TRBJ1-2, with D unresolved. The CDR3 is made up of 14 amino acids. V was clipped by 5 bases and J by 5 bases, with 15 bases between them. The germline V gene encodes CDR1 MRHNA and CDR2 SNTAGT. Here the CDR3 DNA reads TGTGCCAGCAGTATCCGTGGAGATGGATATGGCTACACCTTC. This gives the protein CASSIRGDGYGYTF.

This clonotype was detected only a few times. This rearrangement joins TRBV18 to TRBJ2-5; the match to TRBD1 covers 7 bases. The CDR3 contains 14 residues. Trimming at V came to 3 bases and at J to 2 bases, leaving 3 bases not matched to a gene. Germline V gene data show CDR1 as KGHSH and CDR2 as LQKENI. CDR3 sequence reads: CASSPVDRQETQYF. In DNA, the CDR3 is TGTGCCAGCTCACCCGTGGACAGGCAAGAGACCCAGTACTTC. The full variable domain, in which reference TRBV18 and TRBJ2-5 provide the parts outside the CDR3, is NAGVMQNPRHLVRRRGQEARLRCSPMKGHSHVYWYRQLPEEGLKFMVYLQKENIIDESGMPKERFSAEFPKEGPSILRIQQVVRGDSAAYFCASSPVDRQETQYFGPGTRLLVL.

V gene TRBV29-1 combines with J gene TRBJ2-7; no clear D. CDR3 size: 15 residues. Trimming pared 0 bases from V and 0 bases from J, leaving 12 bases between. Germline-derived CDR1 and CDR2 are SQVTM and ANQGSEA. The CDR3, as DNA: TGCAGCGTTGAAGATCCCGTGGGGATCTCCTACGAGCAGTACTTC. It yields the protein CSVEDPVGISYEQYF.

The CDR3 region is CASSGRDTVLEAFF. The CDR3 coding sequence is TGTGCCAGCAGCGGAAGGGATACAGTACTGGAAGCTTTCTTT. V is TRBV11-2 and J is TRBJ1-1; D uncertain. V was shortened by 5 bases and J by 8 bases, with 18 bases between the two germline ends. Germline V gene sequence: CDR1 SGHAT, CDR2 FQNNGV. The CDR3 runs 14 residues.

This clonotype was counted at least ten times. The chain joins TRBV7-2 to TRBJ1-1, with no clear D. The CDR3 is 15 amino acids. V gave up 3 bases and J gave up 1 base, with 12 bases separating them. The germline gives CDR1 SGHTA, CDR2 FQGNSA. As DNA, the CDR3 is TGTGCCAGCAGCTTGGCTAGGTTAACGAACACTGAAGCTTTCTTT. It encodes CASSLARLTNTEAFF.

In this sample, this clonotype turned up many times. The chain recombines TRBV11-3 with TRBJ2-5; possible D gene TRBD2, 6 bases. There are 14 residues in the CDR3. Trimming left V 5 bases short and J 3 bases short, with 13 bases between. Germline CDR1 and CDR2: SGHNT and YENEEA. CDR3 coding DNA: TGTGCCAGCAGCCCGGCGGGCGGGGAAGAGACCCAGTACTTC. Its protein is CASSPAGGEETQYF.

This clonotype was seen many times. This chain uses TRBV6-1 with TRBJ1-4, with 8 bases that match TRBD1. With V trimmed by 6 bases and J by 3 bases, 6 bases remained unmatched. This CDR3 comprises 15 residues. The germline CDR1 and CDR2 sequences are MNHNS and SASEGT. In nucleotides, the CDR3 is TGTGCCAGCAGCCCTCAGACAGGGGCTAATGAAAAACTGTTTTTT. As protein: CASSPQTGANEKLFF.

This clonotype was seen a handful of times. V and J are TRBV6-2 or TRBV6-3 and TRBJ1-2; possibly TRBD1 for D (6 bases). The CDR3 covers 14 residues. Germline V gene lookup returns CDR1 MNHEY and CDR2 SVGEGT. Deletions cut 7 bases from V and 7 bases from J, with 19 bases between. CDR3 sequence (DNA): TGTGCCAGCATCCACCGGGGGCCGCGGTCTGGCTACACCTTC. Translating it yields CASIHRGPRSGYTF.

This clonotype was observed many times. The rearrangement uses TRBV12-3 or TRBV12-4 and TRBJ2-7; 7 nucleotides line up with TRBD2. This CDR3 is 14 amino acids long. J was trimmed by 3 bases and V by 1 base; bases with no gene match: 3. CDR3 DNA sequence: TGTGCCAGCAGTTTAGGGGAGGGGTTCTACGAGCAGTACTTC. This gives the protein CASSLGEGFYEQYF.